This T cell receptor (beta chain) emerged from a study of T cells after yellow fever vaccination. A single record per CDR3 protein comes from TCRdb applying MiXCR to the 5' RACE reads. The top ten hold roughly 2.5% of the sample, which has some 160,000 distinct CDR3 sequences, 6% to 7.5% seen once. The table lists this clonotype with many counts. V was pared by 7 bases and J by 4 bases, with 8 bases between. There are 11 residues in the CDR3. The rearrangement links TRBV23-1 to TRBJ2-7, with D unclear. TRBV23-1 is assigned to the ORF class and has an uncertain function. Specimen: CD4+ T cells sorted from PBMCs, collected 5 days after the first yellow fever vaccination. The receptor was isolated from a young man who received the YFV17D yellow fever vaccine. CDR3 amino acids: CASTGSYEQYV. The DNA for the CDR3 is TGCGCCAGCACTGGATCGTACGAGCAGTACGTC.